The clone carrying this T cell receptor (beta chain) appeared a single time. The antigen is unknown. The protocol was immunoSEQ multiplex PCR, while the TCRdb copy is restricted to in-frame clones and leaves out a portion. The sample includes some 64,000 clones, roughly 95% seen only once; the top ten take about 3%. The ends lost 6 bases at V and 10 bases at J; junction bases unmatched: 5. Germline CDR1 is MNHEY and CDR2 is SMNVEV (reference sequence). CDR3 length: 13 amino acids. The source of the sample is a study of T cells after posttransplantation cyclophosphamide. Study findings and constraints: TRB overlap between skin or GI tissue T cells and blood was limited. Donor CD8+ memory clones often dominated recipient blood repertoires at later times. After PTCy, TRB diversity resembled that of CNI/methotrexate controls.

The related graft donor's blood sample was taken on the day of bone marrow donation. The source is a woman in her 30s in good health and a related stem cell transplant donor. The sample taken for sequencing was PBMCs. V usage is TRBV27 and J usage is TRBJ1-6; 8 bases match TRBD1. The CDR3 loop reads CASRPGQGSPLHF. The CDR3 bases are TGTGCCAGCAGGCCTGGACAGGGCTCACCCCTCCACTTT.